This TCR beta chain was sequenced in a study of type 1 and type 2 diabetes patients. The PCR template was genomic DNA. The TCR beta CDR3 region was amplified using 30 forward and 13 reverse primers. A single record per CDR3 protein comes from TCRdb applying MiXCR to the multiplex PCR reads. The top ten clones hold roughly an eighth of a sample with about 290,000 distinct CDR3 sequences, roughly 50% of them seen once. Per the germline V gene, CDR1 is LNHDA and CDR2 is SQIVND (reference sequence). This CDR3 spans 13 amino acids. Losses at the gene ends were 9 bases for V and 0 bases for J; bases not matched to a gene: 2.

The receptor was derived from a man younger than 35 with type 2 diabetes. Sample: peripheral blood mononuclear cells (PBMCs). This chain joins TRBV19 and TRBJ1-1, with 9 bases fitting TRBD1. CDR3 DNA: TGTGCCAGCGGGACAGGGATGAACACTGAAGCTTTCTTT. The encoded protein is CASGTGMNTEAFF.